One and the same sample provided the 6 T cell receptor beta chains below, sequenced in a study of blood T cell repertoires in COVID-19. Here immunoSEQ multiplex PCR was the method, and the copy in TCRdb shows in-frame clones only, minus some. The table lists around 200,000 clones, 75% to 90% of them singletons. The sample comprised PBMCs or T cells enriched from blood (not recorded which). The receptor source for this set is a woman in her twenties or thirties who had been exposed to COVID-19.

V and J are TRBV2 and TRBJ1-2; D might be TRBD1 (5 bases). The CDR3 has 14 residues. Germline assignment: CDR1 SNHLY and CDR2 FYNNEI. V lost 6 bases and J 4 bases, leaving 15 bases between the germline ends. CDR3 in amino acids: CASRKTATAYGYTF. In DNA form, the CDR3 reads TGTGCCAGCAGGAAGACGGCGACAGCCTATGGCTACACCTTC.

DNA for the CDR3: TGTGCCAGCAGCCAAGATTTATGGAGCAGGGGCGATGGCTACACCTTC. Its translation: CASSQDLWSRGDGYTF. The rearrangement uses TRBV3-1 (or the pseudogene TRBV3-2) and TRBJ1-2; TRBD1 is a possible D gene (6 bases). Trimming took 0 bases from V and 6 from J, leaving 17 bases between them. Germline-derived CDR1 and CDR2 are LGHDT and YNNKEL (reference sequence). The CDR3 has 16 residues.

The chain couples TRBV19 to TRBJ2-5, with D possibly TRBD2 on 6 matching bases. The CDR3 covers 16 residues. Per the germline V gene, CDR1 is LNHDA and CDR2 is SQIVND (reference sequence). V lost 0 bases to trimming and J lost 6 bases, with 17 bases between them. CDR3 protein: CASSIDQGGVGKTQYF. The CDR3 nucleotides are TGTGCCAGTAGTATAGATCAGGGCGGGGTGGGAAAGACCCAGTACTTC.

V and J are TRBV7-2 and TRBJ2-1, with 9 bases that match TRBD2. Per germline, CDR1 SGHTA and CDR2 FQGNSA. CDR3 length: 15 amino acids. The V segment lost 6 bases and the J segment 8 bases; nucleotides outside the gene matches: 11. CDR3 DNA: TGTGCCAGCAGTTCGCAGGGCGGGGGGGCGTATGAGCAGTTCTTC. Translating gives CASSSQGGGAYEQFF. The variable domain in full, with the rest retrieved from reference TRBV7-2 and TRBJ2-1, is GAGVSQSPSNKVTEKGKDVELRCDPISGHTALYWYRQSLGQGLEFLIYFQGNSAPDKSGLPSDRFSAERTGGSVSTLTIQRTQQEDSAVYLCASSSQGGGAYEQFFGPGTRLTVL.

V and J are TRBV30 and TRBJ1-1; 8 nucleotides line up with TRBD1. In germline, CDR1 is GTSNPN, CDR2 SVGIG (reference sequence). The CDR3 spans 16 residues. V shed 3 bases, J shed 2 bases, and the junction held 11 bases outside the gene matches. CDR3 protein: CAWRTRWTGYNTEAFF. The CDR3 nucleotides are TGTGCCTGGAGGACCCGTTGGACAGGGTATAACACTGAAGCTTTCTTT. The entire variable domain, with the rest obtained from reference TRBV30 and TRBJ1-1, is as follows: SQTIHQWPATLVQPVGSPLSLECTVEGTSNPNLYWYRQAAGRGLQLLFYSVGIGQISSEVPQNLSASRPQDRQFILSSKKLLLSDSGFYLCAWRTRWTGYNTEAFFGQGTRLTVV.

The chain employs TRBV30 and TRBJ1-1, with D possibly matching TRBD1 (6 bases). This CDR3 is 14 amino acids long. With 2 bases removed from V and 3 bases from J, the gap between germline ends came to 13 bases. The germline V gene encodes CDR1 GTSNPN and CDR2 SVGIG (reference sequence). The CDR3 spells CAWSTTTGDTEAFF. The DNA for the CDR3 is TGTGCCTGGAGTACAACGACAGGAGACACTGAAGCTTTCTTT.